This T cell receptor beta chain was profiled in a study of T-cell reconstitution after alpha-beta-depleted transplantation in children. TCRbeta library preparation incorporated unique molecular identifiers. TCRdb used MiXCR to reprocess the PCR reads, holding one entry per CDR3 protein. Among over 550,000 distinct CDR3 sequences, 8% to 11% were seen once, and the ten largest hold around 4%. Regarding this clonotype: A much larger clone sits a single nucleotide away, making a read error possible.

Trimming took off 6 bases at V and 7 bases at J, with 21 bases between the two ends. Germline V gene data show CDR1 as ENHRY and CDR2 as SYGVKD. The CDR3 totals 16 residues. The receptor's source is a human donor who donated a stem cell graft to a child with acute myeloid leukemia. Sequences were derived from PBMCs from the stem cell graft donor, sampled from the stem cell graft. J is TRBJ2-2 and V is TRBV10-3; D might be TRBD1 or TRBD2, each matching 6 bases. The CDR3 reads CAIRAGPQGHSGELFF. CDR3 sequence (DNA): TGTGCCATCAGGGCGGGACCGCAGGGGCACAGCGGGGAGCTGTTTTTT.